This T cell receptor beta chain was recorded in a study of graft-versus-host responses after intestinal transplantation. Regarding this clone: Antigen unknown.

The assay was immunoSEQ multiplex PCR, and TCRdb's table has in-frame clones only and misses some. In the table there are about 88,000 clones, more than 85% of which are singletons. Looked up from germline, CDR1 is DFQATT and CDR2 is SNEGSKA (reference sequence). V was cut by 6 bases and J by 7 bases, with 12 bases left in between. This CDR3 spans 11 amino acids. Sequenced here: unstimulated CD4+ T cells sorted from spleen or lymph node cells, sampled before transplant. This receptor was obtained from a human donor who was the organ donor for an intestinal transplant. V gene TRBV20-1 combines with J gene TRBJ1-2; perhaps TRBD1 as D (6 bases). For the CDR3, the DNA is TGCAGTGCCGAAGCAGGGGCTGGCTACACCTTC. Protein product: CSAEAGAGYTF.